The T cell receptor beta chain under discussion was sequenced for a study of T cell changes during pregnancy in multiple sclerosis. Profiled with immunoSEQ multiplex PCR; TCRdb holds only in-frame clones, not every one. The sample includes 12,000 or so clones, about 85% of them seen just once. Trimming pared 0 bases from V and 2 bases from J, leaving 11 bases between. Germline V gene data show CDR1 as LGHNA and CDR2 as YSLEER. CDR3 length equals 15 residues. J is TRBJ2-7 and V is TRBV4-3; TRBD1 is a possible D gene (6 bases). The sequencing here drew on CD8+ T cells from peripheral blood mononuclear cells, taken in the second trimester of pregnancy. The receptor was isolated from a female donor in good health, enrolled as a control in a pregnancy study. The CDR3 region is CASSQDVGHPYEQYF. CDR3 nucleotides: TGCGCCAGCAGCCAAGATGTGGGACACCCCTACGAGCAGTACTTC.